One and the same sample provided the 31 T cell receptor beta chains below, sequenced in a study of T cell responses to AZD1222 COVID-19 vaccine. Here immunoSEQ multiplex PCR was the method, and the copy in TCRdb shows in-frame clones only, minus some. The sample includes some 150,000 clones, roughly 90% of them seen just once. The starting material was peripheral blood, obtained 28 days after the second AZD1222 dose. These receptors were obtained from an adult who received the AZD1222 COVID-19 vaccine.

In its sample, this clone was seen a few times. The rearrangement links TRBV6-5 to TRBJ1-6; a weak D match, TRBD1 (5 bases). This CDR3 comprises 14 residues. V lost 6 bases to trimming and J lost 8 bases, with 14 bases between them. In germline, CDR1 is MNHEY, CDR2 SVGAGI. The chain's CDR3 is CASRPPGLDSPLHF. The DNA of the CDR3 is TGTGCCAGCAGACCCCCGGGGCTCGATTCACCCCTCCACTTT.

This sequence joins TRBV6-5 and TRBJ2-7; no firm D call. V was cut by 0 bases and J by 3 bases, with 12 bases left in between. In germline, CDR1 is MNHEY, CDR2 SVGAGI. This CDR3 is built from 15 residues. CDR3 DNA sequence: TGTGCCAGCAGTTACTCGAACCAGGCGAGCTACGAGCAGTACTTC. As protein: CASSYSNQASYEQYF.

The chain recombines TRBV5-4 with TRBJ1-2, with 10 positions matching TRBD1. The germline gives CDR1 SGHNT, CDR2 YYREEE (reference sequence). The CDR3 is made up of 16 amino acids. V shed 0 bases, J shed 4 bases, and the junction held 6 bases outside the gene matches. Here the CDR3 DNA reads TGTGCCAGCAGCTTGGTCGGGACAGGGGACGCCTATGGCTACACCTTC. Amino acids: CASSLVGTGDAYGYTF.

CDR3 sequence: CASSLVGQANNEKLFF. The CDR3 DNA reads TGCGCCAGCAGCTTGGTTGGACAGGCAAATAATGAAAAACTGTTTTTT. This chain links TRBV5-1 with TRBJ1-4, with 7 bases aligning to TRBD1. J lost 4 bases, V lost 0 bases, and 6 bases had no gene match. The germline CDR1 and CDR2 sequences are SGHRS and YFSETQ. The CDR3 is 16 amino acids.

The chain is built from TRBV4-1 and TRBJ2-7, with a tentative D call TRBD2 (5 bases). The CDR3 runs to 15 residues. Looked up from germline, CDR1 is MGHRA and CDR2 is YSYEKL. The ends were cut back, 1 base at V and 1 base at J, with 11 bases in the middle. The CDR3 reads CASSQVLSESYEQYF. The DNA for the CDR3 is TGCGCCAGCAGCCAAGTCCTTAGCGAGTCCTACGAGCAGTACTTC.

This chain links TRBV9 with TRBJ2-3; no reliable D call. Trimming left V 0 bases short and J 2 bases short, with 13 bases between. Germline CDR1 is SGDLS and CDR2 is YYNGEE. The CDR3 runs to 16 residues. The CDR3 loop reads CASSVASTHSTDTQYF. DNA of the CDR3: TGTGCCAGCAGCGTAGCTTCAACCCACTCCACAGATACGCAGTATTTT. The complete variable domain, with remaining parts taken from reference TRBV9 and TRBJ2-3, reads DSGVTQTPKHLITATGQRVTLRCSPRSGDLSVYWYQQSLDQGLQFLIQYYNGEERAKGNILERFSAQQFPDLHSELNLSSLELGDSALYFCASSVASTHSTDTQYFGPGTRLTVL.

The chain uses TRBV12-3 or TRBV12-4 and TRBJ1-1; no definite D call. This CDR3 contains 12 residues. Trimming cost V 1 base and J 9 bases, with 9 bases left between them. This CDR3 reads CASSLGRVKAFF. The CDR3 DNA reads as TGTGCCAGCAGTTTAGGGAGGGTGAAAGCTTTCTTT.

This clone showed up just once. The genes are TRBV27 and TRBJ1-3; unclear D gene. Looked up from germline, CDR1 is MNHEY and CDR2 is SMNVEV (reference sequence). The CDR3 has 13 residues. V gave up 6 bases and J gave up 4 bases, with 10 bases separating them. CDR3 DNA sequence: TGTGCCAGCAGACAAACGGGAGGAAACACCATATATTTT. This encodes CASRQTGGNTIYF.

The chain carries TRBV10-3 and TRBJ2-5, with D uncertain. CDR1 and CDR2 from the germline V gene are ENHRY and SYGVKD. V dropped 3 bases and J dropped 1 base, with 6 bases sitting between them. The CDR3 length is 13 residues. The CDR3 bases are TGTGCCATCAGTGATAACAGCCAAGAGACCCAGTACTTC. Translation: CAISDNSQETQYF.

This clone occurred once. The V and J genes are TRBV21-1 and TRBJ1-1. TRBV21-1 is marked as a pseudogene. The CDR3 loop spans 9 amino acids. The CDR3 loop reads CASKAPAFF. In nucleotides, the CDR3 is TGTGCCAGCAAAGCGCCAGCTTTCTTT.

V is TRBV13 and J is TRBJ1-1; 7 positions agree with TRBD1. Germline loops: CDR1 PRHDT, CDR2 FYEKMQ (reference sequence). The CDR3 is 15 amino acids. The V segment lost 5 bases and the J segment 4 bases; nucleotides outside the gene matches: 10. CDR3 DNA sequence: TGTGCCAGCAGCCCCAACCGGGCAGGGGGCACTGAAGCTTTCTTT. Amino acids: CASSPNRAGGTEAFF. Full variable domain (rest looked up from reference TRBV13 and TRBJ1-1): AAGVIQSPRHLIKEKRETATLKCYPIPRHDTVYWYQQGPGQDPQFLISFYEKMQSDKGSIPDRFSAQQFSDYHSELNMSSLELGDSALYFCASSPNRAGGTEAFFGQGTRLTVV.

V and J are TRBV18 and TRBJ1-1; D perhaps matches TRBD1 (5 bases). The CDR3 has 15 amino acids. Germline V gene sequence: CDR1 KGHSH, CDR2 LQKENI. Trimming pared 2 bases from V and 3 bases from J, leaving 13 bases between. CDR3 sequence (DNA): TGTGCCAGCTCACCAGGTGGGGGGAGGGACACTGAAGCTTTCTTT. Translating it yields CASSPGGGRDTEAFF.

The V call is TRBV4-1, the J call TRBJ1-4; D call uncertain. Germline V lookup: CDR1 MGHRA, CDR2 YSYEKL. V was shortened by 4 bases and J by 1 base, with 7 bases between the two germline ends. This CDR3 comprises 14 residues. The CDR3 region is CASSRVVTNEKLFF. The DNA for the CDR3 is TGCGCCAGCAGCCGGGTCGTAACTAATGAAAAACTGTTTTTT.

J is TRBJ2-7 and V is TRBV7-9; 11 bases line up with TRBD2. Looked up from germline, CDR1 is SEHNR and CDR2 is FQNEAQ (reference sequence). V trimming: 5 bases; J trimming: 4 bases; junction bases outside the gene matches: 4. This CDR3 comprises 14 residues. CDR3 sequence: CASSRTSGSYEQYF. CDR3 DNA: TGTGCCAGCAGCAGAACTAGCGGGAGTTACGAGCAGTACTTC.

The chain joins TRBV7-9 to TRBJ2-7; D might be TRBD2 (6 bases). V was clipped by 3 bases and J by 0 bases, with 15 bases between them. CDR3 length: 16 residues. Germline-derived CDR1 and CDR2 are SEHNR and FQNEAQ (reference sequence). As DNA, the CDR3 is TGTGCCAGCAGCTTTAGCGGACGGGCGAGCTCCTACGAGCAGTACTTC. The encoded protein is CASSFSGRASSYEQYF.

The J gene is TRBJ1-3, the V gene TRBV9; D not resolved. V lost 1 base to trimming and J lost 0 bases, with 11 bases between them. CDR1 and CDR2 (germline): SGDLS, YYNGEE. The CDR3 loop spans 16 amino acids. CDR3 nucleotide sequence: TGTGCCAGCAGCGTAACCGGAAGGAGCTCTGGAAACACCATATATTTT. Protein: CASSVTGRSSGNTIYF.

This sequence joins TRBV12-5 and TRBJ2-3; D is perhaps TRBD1 (6 bases). This CDR3 contains 15 residues. Trimming pared 5 bases from V and 1 base from J, leaving 13 bases between. CDR1 is LGHNT, CDR2 FRNRAP, per germline. For the CDR3, the DNA is TGTGCTAGTGGTCCCCAGGGGCTCGGCACAGATACGCAGTATTTT. Protein sequence: CASGPQGLGTDTQYF.

CDR3 bases: TGTGCCAGCAGCCATTTGGCTGGGTCTCGCACAGATACGCAGTATTTT. Translated: CASSHLAGSRTDTQYF. V usage is TRBV3-1 (or the pseudogene TRBV3-2) and J usage is TRBJ2-3; D is unclear. V lost 3 bases and J lost 1, with 14 bases in between. The CDR3 is 16 amino acids. Germline V CDR1 and CDR2: LGHDT, YNNKEL (reference sequence).

The chain combines TRBV11-3 with TRBJ2-2; D is perhaps TRBD1 or TRBD2 (6 bases each). The CDR3 is made up of 12 amino acids. Germline V CDR1 and CDR2: SGHNT, YENEEA. V lost 5 bases, J lost 11 bases, and 12 bases lay in between. The CDR3 nucleotides read TGTGCCAGCAGCAGGGGGGCCCAAGAGCTGTTTTTT. Its protein product is CASSRGAQELFF.

The V call is TRBV4-2, the J call TRBJ2-1; TRBD2 aligns across 9 bases. Germline-derived CDR1 and CDR2 are LGHNA and YNFKEQ. The trim removed 1 base at V and 7 bases at J, leaving 11 bases unmatched. The CDR3 runs 17 residues. The CDR3: CASSQGGGLAGWNEQFF. In DNA form, the CDR3 reads TGTGCCAGCAGCCAAGGGGGTGGGCTAGCGGGATGGAATGAGCAGTTCTTC.

This clone has only one observation. The CDR3: CASSEQGGAYGYTF. DNA of the CDR3: TGTGCCAGCAGTGAACAGGGGGGGGCCTATGGCTACACCTTC. The rearrangement joins TRBV6-1 to TRBJ1-2, with 7 bases fitting TRBD1. Germline assignment: CDR1 MNHNS and CDR2 SASEGT. V was clipped by 2 bases and J by 4 bases; unmatched bases: 4. The length of the CDR3 is 14 residues.

V gene TRBV4-1 combines with J gene TRBJ1-2; D might be TRBD1 (6 bases). This CDR3 contains 15 residues. Looked up from germline, CDR1 is MGHRA and CDR2 is YSYEKL. The ends were cut back, 2 bases at V and 1 base at J, with 11 bases in the middle. The CDR3 nucleotides are TGCGCCAGCAGCCAACCCTCAGGGGTTAACTATGGCTACACCTTC. This sequence encodes CASSQPSGVNYGYTF.

This clone was detected a few times. The chain joins TRBV5-1 to TRBJ2-7; D gene unclear. Germline V gene sequence: CDR1 SGHRS, CDR2 YFSETQ. The CDR3 spans 14 residues. V was trimmed by 3 bases and J by 2 bases, leaving 12 bases between them. CDR3 in DNA: TGCGCCAGCAGCTCGGACCGAAACACCTACGAGCAGTACTTC. This codes for CASSSDRNTYEQYF.

The V gene is TRBV6-4, the J gene TRBJ1-1, with D perhaps matching TRBD1 (5 bases). Per the germline V gene, CDR1 is MRHNA and CDR2 is SNTAGT. V gave up 6 bases and J gave up 0 bases, with 8 bases separating them. The CDR3 loop spans 13 amino acids. The CDR3, as DNA: TGTGCCAGCAGCCGACAGATGAACACTGAAGCTTTCTTT. Encoded protein: CASSRQMNTEAFF.

The V and J genes are TRBV2 and TRBJ1-1, with 9 bases lining up with TRBD1. Germline CDR1 is SNHLY and CDR2 is FYNNEI. V trimming: 5 bases; J trimming: 6 bases; junction bases outside the gene matches: 10. The CDR3 length is 15 residues. CDR3 loop: CASSHALTGGSEAFF. The CDR3 nucleotides are TGTGCCAGCAGTCACGCCCTGACAGGGGGGTCTGAAGCTTTCTTT. The whole variable domain, filled in from reference TRBV2 and TRBJ1-1, reads EPEVTQTPSHQVTQMGQEVILRCVPISNHLYFYWYRQILGQKVEFLVSFYNNEISEKSEIFDDQFSVERPDGSNFTLKIRSTKLEDSAMYFCASSHALTGGSEAFFGQGTRLTVV.

This clone was counted a single time. The V call is TRBV12-5, the J call TRBJ1-2; no definite D call. This CDR3 has 17 amino acids. Germline assignment: CDR1 LGHNT and CDR2 FRNRAP. The V gene lost 0 bases and the J gene lost 2 bases, with 16 bases spanning the gap. The CDR3 DNA reads TGTGCTAGTGGTTTGGTTGTCGGCCCTTCGGGGAACTATGGCTACACCTTC. This sequence encodes CASGLVVGPSGNYGYTF. Looking up the rest from reference TRBV12-5 and TRBJ1-2 gives the full variable domain: DARVTQTPRHKVTEMGQEVTMRCQPILGHNTVFWYRQTMMQGLELLAYFRNRAPLDDSGMPKDRFSAEMPDATLATLKIQPSEPRDSAVYFCASGLVVGPSGNYGYTFGSGTRLTVV.

This chain links TRBV5-4 with TRBJ1-2; no firm D call. The germline V and J ends were trimmed by 2 bases and 8 bases, with 16 bases remaining between them. The germline V gene encodes CDR1 SGHNT and CDR2 YYREEE (reference sequence). The CDR3 spans 14 residues. The CDR3 DNA reads as TGTGCCAGCAGCTTTCGGGAGCTGTTCGGGGGCTACACCTTC. This encodes CASSFRELFGGYTF.

This clone has just a few counts. The rearrangement joins TRBV6-5 to TRBJ2-5; 9 positions match TRBD2. Looked up from germline, CDR1 is MNHEY and CDR2 is SVGAGI. The CDR3 has 16 amino acids. V shed 0 bases, J shed 3 bases, and the junction held 5 bases outside the gene matches. CDR3 sequence reads: CASSYSSSGVKETQYF. The CDR3 DNA follows: TGTGCCAGCAGTTACTCTTCTAGCGGGGTAAAAGAGACCCAGTACTTC.

This clone was found once. The genes are TRBV5-6 and TRBJ2-2; D is undetermined. The germline gives CDR1 SGHDT, CDR2 YYEEEE. This CDR3 comprises 13 residues. Trimming shortened V by 4 bases and J by 4 bases, and 8 bases separated the two germline ends. The CDR3 DNA sequence: TGTGCCAGCAGCCCCGGAACCACCGGGGAGCTGTTTTTT. Its translation is CASSPGTTGELFF.

The V call is TRBV30, the J call TRBJ1-6; TRBD1 matches at 7 bases. J lost 9 bases, V lost 1 base, and 0 bases had no gene match. The length of the CDR3 is 12 residues. Germline CDR1 is GTSNPN and CDR2 is SVGIG (reference sequence). The CDR3 DNA reads as TGTGCCTGGAGTGACAGGGGTTCACCCCTCCACTTT. Translated, it gives CAWSDRGSPLHF.

This clone is a singleton in its sample. The chain links TRBV11-2 to TRBJ1-6; D is ambiguous. Trimming removed 5 bases from V and 7 bases from J, with 18 bases in between. Per the germline V gene, CDR1 is SGHAT and CDR2 is FQNNGV. The CDR3 runs to 16 residues. The CDR3 reads CASSPLVGRKNSPLHF. The DNA of the CDR3 is TGTGCCAGCAGCCCGCTCGTCGGGCGGAAGAATTCACCCCTCCACTTT. The full variable domain, its missing parts supplied by reference TRBV11-2 and TRBJ1-6, is EAGVAQSPRYKIIEKRQSVAFWCNPISGHATLYWYQQILGQGPKLLIQFQNNGVVDDSQLPKDRFSAERLKGVDSTLKIQPAKLEDSAVYLCASSPLVGRKNSPLHFGNGTRLTVT.